The source of this T cell receptor beta chain is a study of cytomegalovirus exposure and HLA in healthy donors. For the study at large: The 95 to 150 validation repertoires, a later analysis reported, used the same platform as the approximately 650 first-cohort repertoires.

Clones were sequenced by immunoSEQ multiplex PCR, and TCRdb holds only the in-frame ones, with some missing. The table lists under 300,000 clones, almost 90% of them singletons. Trimming removed 5 bases from V and 3 bases from J, with 8 bases in between. The germline V gene encodes CDR1 MNHNY and CDR2 SVGAGI (reference sequence). This CDR3 is built from 12 residues. This TCR came from a woman under 30 in good health and CMV-seronegative. Sequencing used PBMCs. This chain links TRBV6-6 with TRBJ2-7, with D possibly being TRBD1 (6 bases). The CDR3 DNA follows: TGTGCCAGCAGTCAACAGGGCTACGAGCAGTACTTC. Translated, it gives CASSQQGYEQYF.